The entry below gives a single TCR beta chain sequence along with its context. Its matching antigen is unknown. TCRdb re-derived calls from the 5' RACE reads in MiXCR, one entry per CDR3 protein. The sample yields hundreds of thousands of distinct CDR3 sequences, roughly an eighth seen once. The CDR3 has 14 amino acids. Germline trimming cut 10 bases from V and 4 bases from J; bases unmatched to any gene: 8. CDR1 is SGHAT, CDR2 FQNNGV, per germline. The sample originates from a study of T cells after yellow fever vaccination. Study-level points and caveats: Clonotypes found in both CD4 and CD8 compartments made up a small share.

The TCR originated in a man aged 30-40 years who received the YFV17D yellow fever vaccine. Sequences were derived from PBMCs, sampled on the day of the yellow fever booster vaccination. This chain connects TRBV11-2 to TRBJ2-2; 8 nucleotides align to TRBD1. The chain's CDR3 is CATTGGWVTGELFF. CDR3 nucleotide sequence: TGTGCCACCACAGGGGGATGGGTCACCGGGGAGCTGTTTTTT.